The source of this T cell receptor beta chain is a study of cytomegalovirus exposure and HLA in healthy donors. Study-level information: From HLA-typed donors, an early data release held about 92 million unique TCRs. Overall study results and limits: Researchers reported in a later analysis that a missense DCLRE1C variant was tied to TCR beta V- and J-gene trimming.

A note on this clone: Its antigen is undetermined.

The CDR3 has 16 residues. Germline-derived CDR1 and CDR2 are SGHVS and FNYEAQ. J lost 5 bases, V lost 5 bases, and 7 bases had no gene match. PCR employed 60 Vbeta and 13 Jbeta primers. The repertoire was sequenced with immunoSEQ multiplex PCR; TCRdb's copy has only in-frame clones and lacks some. The sample shows 80,000 to 100,000 clones, 55% to 65% of them seen only once. The rearrangement joins TRBV7-6 to TRBJ2-2, with 11 nucleotides matching TRBD2. The clonotype originates from a middle-aged woman in good health and CMV-seropositive. Source material: PBMCs. CDR3 protein: CASSPPGLAETGELFF. CDR3 in DNA: TGTGCCAGCAGCCCCCCGGGACTAGCGGAAACCGGGGAGCTGTTTTTT. Complete variable domain (other parts from reference TRBV7-6 and TRBJ2-2): GAGVSQSPRYKVTKRGQDVALRCDPISGHVSLYWYRQALGQGPEFLTYFNYEAQQDKSGLPNDRFSAERPEGSISTLTIQRTEQRDSAMYRCASSPPGLAETGELFFGEGSRLTVL.